The 3 T cell receptor beta chains listed next were all sequenced from one sample in a study of T cell responses to AZD1222 COVID-19 vaccine (dated by TCRdb to the early 2020s). The sample's time point label is to be understood as: baseline before first vaccination. The library was made by the immunoSEQ multiplex PCR assay. Imported from immuneACCESS, the table was reduced by TCRdb to in-frame sequences with V and J called. These copies leave out some clones; in studies compared against another copy, an unresolved V gene accounts for under half, and the cause of the remainder is not known. This sample comprises 180,000 or so clones, less than 95% of them detected only once. The ten largest clones take up about 0.64% of the sample. The input for sequencing was peripheral blood, taken on day 0 of AZD1222 vaccination. The receptors here all came from an adult in good health.

The chain combines TRBV10-1 with TRBJ2-5; D is ambiguous. V lost 1 base to trimming and J lost 5 bases, with 8 bases between them. The germline V gene has CDR1 WNHNN and CDR2 SYGVQD (reference sequence). The CDR3 length is 13 residues. As DNA, the CDR3 is TGCGCCAGCAGTGAGTACGGGTACGAGACCCAGTACTTC. Amino acids: CASSEYGYETQYF.

The J gene is TRBJ2-5, the V gene TRBV6-1, with 9 bases lining up with TRBD2. CDR3 length: 15 residues. The V segment lost 2 bases and the J segment 1 base; nucleotides outside the gene matches: 2. Germline V lookup: CDR1 MNHNS, CDR2 SASEGT. CDR3 bases: TGTGCCAGCAGTGAACTAGCGGGGCCCCAAGAGACCCAGTACTTC. Amino acid sequence: CASSELAGPQETQYF.

V and J are TRBV5-4 and TRBJ1-6; 7 bases agree with TRBD1. The CDR3 sequence is 14 residues long. The V segment lost 4 bases and the J segment 9 bases; nucleotides outside the gene matches: 7. The germline V gene encodes CDR1 SGHNT and CDR2 YYREEE (reference sequence). The CDR3 protein is CASSIGTATSPLHF. The CDR3 nucleotides are TGTGCCAGCAGCATAGGGACAGCGACTTCACCCCTCCACTTT.